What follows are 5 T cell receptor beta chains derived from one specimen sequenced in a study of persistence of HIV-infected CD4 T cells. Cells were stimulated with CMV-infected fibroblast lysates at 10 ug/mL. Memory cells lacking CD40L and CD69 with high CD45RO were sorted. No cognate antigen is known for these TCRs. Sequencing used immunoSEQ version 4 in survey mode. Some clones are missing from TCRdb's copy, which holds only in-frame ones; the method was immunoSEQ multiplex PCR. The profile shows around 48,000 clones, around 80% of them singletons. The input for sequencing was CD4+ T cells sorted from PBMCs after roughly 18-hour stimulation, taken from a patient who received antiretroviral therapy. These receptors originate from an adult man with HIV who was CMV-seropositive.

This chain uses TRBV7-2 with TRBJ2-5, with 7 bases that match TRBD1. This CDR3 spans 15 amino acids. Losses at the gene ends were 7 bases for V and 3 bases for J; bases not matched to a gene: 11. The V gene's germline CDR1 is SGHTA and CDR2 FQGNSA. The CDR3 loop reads CASTPHGGQKETQYF. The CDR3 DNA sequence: TGTGCCAGCACCCCCCATGGGGGACAGAAAGAGACCCAGTACTTC.

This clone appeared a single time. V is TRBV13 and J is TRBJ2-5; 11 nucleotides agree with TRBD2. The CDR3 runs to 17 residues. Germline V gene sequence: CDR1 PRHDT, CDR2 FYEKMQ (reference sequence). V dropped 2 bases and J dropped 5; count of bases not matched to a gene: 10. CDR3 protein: CASSLWILAGGGETQYF. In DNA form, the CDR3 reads TGTGCCAGCAGCTTATGGATCCTAGCGGGAGGTGGGGAGACCCAGTACTTC.

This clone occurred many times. The DNA for the CDR3 is TGTGCCAGCTCACCGGACAGGGTTAATGAAAAACTGTTTTTT. It encodes CASSPDRVNEKLFF. The rearrangement joins TRBV18 to TRBJ1-4; 8 bases align to TRBD1. V gave up 3 bases and J gave up 4 bases; unmatched junction bases: 1. The CDR3 contains 14 residues. Germline-derived CDR1 and CDR2 are KGHSH and LQKENI.

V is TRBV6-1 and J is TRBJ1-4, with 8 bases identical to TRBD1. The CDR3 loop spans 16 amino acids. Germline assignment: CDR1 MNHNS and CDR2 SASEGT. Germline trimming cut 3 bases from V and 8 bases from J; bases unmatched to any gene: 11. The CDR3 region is CASSEEWQGAREKLFF. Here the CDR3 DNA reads TGTGCCAGCAGTGAGGAATGGCAGGGGGCAAGGGAAAAACTGTTTTTT.

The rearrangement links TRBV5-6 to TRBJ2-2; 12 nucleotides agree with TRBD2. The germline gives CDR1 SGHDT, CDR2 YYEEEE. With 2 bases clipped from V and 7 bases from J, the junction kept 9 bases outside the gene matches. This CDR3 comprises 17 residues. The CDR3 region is CASSFLTSGSMVGELFF. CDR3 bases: TGTGCCAGCAGCTTTCTGACTAGCGGGAGTATGGTCGGGGAGCTGTTTTTT.